Included here is one T cell receptor (beta chain) sequence, with context. Its antigen is currently unknown. This sample stems from a study of T cell responses to AZD1222 COVID-19 vaccine. Germline CDR1 is SGHAT and CDR2 is FQNNGV. Trimming took off 2 bases at V and 8 bases at J, with 7 bases between the two ends. The CDR3 is 12 residues long. The data were produced by immunoSEQ multiplex PCR, yet TCRdb's version contains in-frame clones alone and is incomplete. The sample carries 150,000 to 200,000 clones, 85% to 90% recorded once. Study results and caveats: Repertoire sampling happened only post peak T cell response. Spike-wide coverage was observed for vaccine-associated CD4 TCRs, with dominant responses at 160-218 and 743-854.

J is TRBJ2-1 and V is TRBV11-2, with TRBD2 as a possible D gene (6 bases). This clonotype was obtained from an adult in good health. Sequences were derived from peripheral blood, sampled on day 0 of AZD1222 vaccination. The chain's CDR3 is CASSLSGDEQFF. CDR3 DNA: TGTGCCAGCAGCTTATCGGGGGATGAGCAGTTCTTC.